This T cell receptor beta chain was profiled in a study of blood T cells in healthy people across ages. Overall study findings and caveats: Older individuals had lower TCR beta diversity per million T cells (the decline was roughly linear). When set beside aged donors, long-lived donors presented more naive CD4+ cells and higher diversity.

The authors ran a second PCR of about 7 to 11 cycles using a sample-barcoded 5' primer and a J-beta primer mix. TCRdb reanalysed the 5' RACE reads using MiXCR and keeps one entry per CDR3 protein. The sample has some 370,000 distinct CDR3 sequences; about half are singletons. About this clonotype itself: The antigen remains unidentified. This may stem from a read error, because a much larger clone lies one nucleotide away.

CDR3 size: 13 residues. From germline, CDR1 is SGHRS and CDR2 YFSETQ. The sequence derives from a man aged 55 to 70 in good health. The sample taken for sequencing was blood. The chain links TRBV5-1 to TRBJ1-1; D is unclear. The CDR3 sequence is CASSYSMNPEAFF. CDR3 sequence (DNA): TGCGCCAGCAGTTACAGCATGAACCCTGAAGCTTTCTTT. Full variable domain (missing parts from reference TRBV5-1 and TRBJ1-1): KAGVTQTPRYLIKTRGQQVTLSCSPISGHRSVSWYQQTPGQGLQFLFEYFSETQRNKGNFPGRFSGRQFSNSRSEMNVSTLELGDSALYLCASSYSMNPEAFFGQGTRLTVV.